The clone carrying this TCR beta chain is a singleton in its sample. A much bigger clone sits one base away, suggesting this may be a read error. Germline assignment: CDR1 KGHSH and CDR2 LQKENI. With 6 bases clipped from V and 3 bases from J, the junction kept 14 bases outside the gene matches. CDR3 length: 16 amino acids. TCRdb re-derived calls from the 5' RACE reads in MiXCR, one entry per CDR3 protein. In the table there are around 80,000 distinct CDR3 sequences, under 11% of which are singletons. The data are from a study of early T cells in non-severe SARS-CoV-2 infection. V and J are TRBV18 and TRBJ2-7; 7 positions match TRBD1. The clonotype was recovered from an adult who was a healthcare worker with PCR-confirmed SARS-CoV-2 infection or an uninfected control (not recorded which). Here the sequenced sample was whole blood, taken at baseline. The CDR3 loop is CASSRMTVTGIYEQYF. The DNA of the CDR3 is TGTGCCAGCTCTCGCATGACCGTGACAGGGATCTACGAGCAGTACTTC.